These 20 T cell receptor beta chains originate from one sample sequenced in a study of blood T cell repertoires in COVID-19. Produced via immunoSEQ multiplex PCR; TCRdb's table is partial and in-frame only. The repertoire includes around 300,000 clones, roughly 90% of them detected once, and roughly 1.8% sits in the top ten. Sequencing was carried out using PBMCs or T cells enriched from blood (not recorded which). All receptors come from a woman aged 60-75 years who had recovered from COVID-19.

V gene TRBV7-6 combines with J gene TRBJ1-1; D gene unclear. Trimming removed 1 base from V and 1 base from J, with 13 bases in between. CDR1 is SGHVS and CDR2 is FNYEAQ in the germline V gene. This CDR3 comprises 16 residues. The CDR3 nucleotides are TGTGCCAGCAGCTTAGGGTTGGCATTCACGAACACTGAAGCTTTCTTT. Translating gives CASSLGLAFTNTEAFF.

Worth noting for this clone: Other DNA sequences in the sample encode the same CDR3. The gene calls are TRBV12-3 or TRBV12-4 and TRBJ1-1, with unresolved D. This CDR3 is built from 12 residues. V shed 3 bases and J shed 3 bases, with 5 bases lying between them. CDR3 sequence reads: CASSFRDTEAFF. CDR3 DNA sequence: TGTGCCAGCAGTTTTCGGGACACTGAAGCTTTCTTT.

CDR3 sequence (DNA): TGCGCCAGCAGCTTAGCGGGGGACACAGATACGCAGTATTTT. Translated: CASSLAGDTDTQYF. This sequence joins TRBV5-1 and TRBJ2-3; TRBD2 matches 8 bases. Losses at the gene ends were 2 bases for V and 2 bases for J; bases not matched to a gene: 1. CDR1 is SGHRS and CDR2 is YFSETQ in the germline V gene. This CDR3 is 14 amino acids long.

This clone was counted once. The chain couples TRBV4-1 to TRBJ1-1; 7 positions agree with TRBD1. The J segment lost 1 base and the V segment lost 4 bases, leaving 3 bases of the junction unmatched. The V gene's germline CDR1 is MGHRA and CDR2 YSYEKL. The CDR3 contains 14 residues. The chain's CDR3 is CASSLWTGNTEAFF. In DNA form, the CDR3 reads TGCGCCAGCAGCCTCTGGACAGGGAACACTGAAGCTTTCTTT.

To note about this clone: Other DNA sequences in this specimen translate into the identical CDR3. This sequence joins TRBV18 and TRBJ2-7, with a weak D call TRBD2 (5 bases). The CDR3 sequence is 12 residues long. Trimming stripped 3 bases from V and 3 bases from J, with 6 bases between. CDR1 is KGHSH, CDR2 LQKENI, per germline. CDR3 sequence: CASSPEGYEQYF. Here the CDR3 DNA reads TGTGCCAGCTCACCCGAGGGCTACGAGCAGTACTTC.

J is TRBJ1-1 and V is TRBV30; a possible D gene is TRBD1 (6 bases). Germline assignment: CDR1 GTSNPN and CDR2 SVGIG (reference sequence). There are 15 residues in the CDR3. V lost 3 bases and J 4 bases, leaving 18 bases between the germline ends. The CDR3 reads CAWSLQRQVTTEAFF. Written as DNA, the CDR3 is TGTGCCTGGAGCCTACAAAGACAGGTGACCACTGAAGCTTTCTTT.

This clone was counted only a few times. V gene TRBV6-5 combines with J gene TRBJ1-1, with 11 bases that match TRBD1. Germline values: CDR1 MNHEY, CDR2 SVGAGI. Trimming cost V 11 bases and J 1 base; bases outside gene matches: 9. The CDR3 is 15 residues long. CDR3 loop: CAGTGGWDWNTEAFF. In DNA, the CDR3 is TGTGCCGGGACAGGGGGTTGGGATTGGAACACTGAAGCTTTCTTT.

The table lists this clone with a count of one. This chain uses TRBV5-4 with TRBJ1-5; 9 nucleotides match TRBD1. This CDR3 is 16 amino acids long. Germline loops: CDR1 SGHNT, CDR2 YYREEE (reference sequence). J lost 4 bases, V lost 0 bases, and 5 bases had no gene match. CDR3 in amino acids: CASSLGGTGLNQPQHF. Here the CDR3 DNA reads TGTGCCAGCAGCTTGGGGGGGACAGGGCTTAATCAGCCCCAGCATTTT.

This clone was seen just once. J is TRBJ2-5 and V is TRBV5-4, with 7 bases identical to TRBD1. This CDR3 has 14 amino acids. Losses at the gene ends were 0 bases for V and 4 bases for J; bases not matched to a gene: 3. In germline, CDR1 is SGHNT, CDR2 YYREEE (reference sequence). This CDR3 reads CASSLGDRAETQYF. CDR3 nucleotides: TGTGCCAGCAGCTTGGGTGACAGGGCAGAGACCCAGTACTTC.

The chain uses TRBV4-1 and TRBJ1-1; D not certain. The CDR3 loop spans 14 amino acids. Trimming removed 1 base at V and 4 bases at J, with 10 bases between. From germline, CDR1 is MGHRA and CDR2 YSYEKL. This CDR3 reads CASSQATRGTEAFF. CDR3 coding DNA: TGCGCCAGCAGCCAAGCCACACGGGGCACTGAAGCTTTCTTT.

This chain connects TRBV5-1 to TRBJ1-1; 9 bases agree with TRBD1. Germline trimming cut 6 bases from V and 5 bases from J; bases unmatched to any gene: 11. In germline, CDR1 is SGHRS, CDR2 YFSETQ. The CDR3 extends over 15 amino acids. The CDR3 region has the DNA TGCGCCAGCACGCCTACAGGGGGCCAAGGTACTGAAGCTTTCTTT. Protein: CASTPTGGQGTEAFF.

J is TRBJ1-2 and V is TRBV28, with 8 bases fitting TRBD1. The junction had 10 bases not matched to a gene; V was cut back by 4 bases and J by 3 bases. The CDR3 loop spans 16 amino acids. Germline values: CDR1 MDHEN, CDR2 SYDVKM. The CDR3 is CASSSMRTGIDYGYTF. The CDR3 coding sequence is TGTGCCAGCAGTTCCATGAGGACAGGGATTGACTATGGCTACACCTTC.

The V and J genes are TRBV3-1 (or the pseudogene TRBV3-2) and TRBJ2-3; weak D call: TRBD2 (6 bases). V was cut by 3 bases and J by 3 bases, with 10 bases left in between. The CDR3 runs 14 residues. Germline V gene sequence: CDR1 LGHDT, CDR2 YNNKEL (reference sequence). The CDR3 coding sequence is TGTGCCAGCAGCCACGATGGGGGGACAGATACGCAGTATTTT. Translating gives CASSHDGGTDTQYF.

The rearrangement joins TRBV2 to TRBJ2-1; 10 nucleotides match TRBD1. This CDR3 has 12 amino acids. CDR1 is SNHLY, CDR2 FYNNEI, per germline. As DNA, the CDR3 is TGTAGCGGGGACAGGGGTTACAATGAGCAGTTCTTC. This codes for CSGDRGYNEQFF.

The V gene is TRBV5-5, the J gene TRBJ2-2, with TRBD2 as a possible D gene (6 bases). CDR1 SGHKS and CDR2 YYEKEE come from the germline V gene (reference sequence). V was clipped by 1 base and J by 2 bases, with 15 bases between them. CDR3 length: 17 amino acids. The CDR3 DNA reads as TGTGCCAGCAGCTTGTTCTGGGGGACTGGTAACACCGGGGAGCTGTTTTTT. Its translation: CASSLFWGTGNTGELFF. Complete variable domain (other parts from reference TRBV5-5 and TRBJ2-2): DAGVTQSPTHLIKTRGQQVTLRCSPISGHKSVSWYQQVLGQGPQFIFQYYEKEERGRGNFPDRFSARQFPNYSSELNVNALLLGDSALYLCASSLFWGTGNTGELFFGEGSRLTVL.

The gene calls are TRBV30 and TRBJ1-2, with D perhaps matching TRBD1 (5 bases). V lost 5 bases to trimming and J lost 8 bases, with 24 bases between them. CDR1 GTSNPN and CDR2 SVGIG come from the germline V gene (reference sequence). CDR3 length equals 15 residues. The CDR3 DNA is TGTGCCTGGGAGGCTGTGCAGGGTTTATCGGGCGGCTACACCTTC. Translated: CAWEAVQGLSGGYTF.

This chain joins TRBV9 and TRBJ1-2; no clear D. The V and J ends lost 3 bases and 4 bases respectively, with 16 bases between them. Germline V gene lookup returns CDR1 SGDLS and CDR2 YYNGEE. The CDR3 totals 15 residues. CDR3 in amino acids: CASSGAQTAPYGYTF. CDR3 bases: TGTGCCAGCAGCGGAGCCCAGACTGCTCCCTATGGCTACACCTTC.

The chain combines TRBV6-5 with TRBJ2-3; TRBD1 aligns across 10 bases. Losses at the gene ends were 6 bases for V and 3 bases for J; bases not matched to a gene: 6. CDR1 is MNHEY and CDR2 is SVGAGI in the germline V gene. The CDR3 runs 15 residues. DNA for the CDR3: TGTGCCAGCAGCTATCCGGGACAGGGGACAGATACGCAGTATTTT. The encoded protein is CASSYPGQGTDTQYF.

This clone appeared a single time. V gene TRBV5-4 combines with J gene TRBJ2-3; 8 nucleotides line up with TRBD1. Germline V gives CDR1 SGHNT, CDR2 YYREEE (reference sequence). The CDR3 runs 14 residues. J gave up 0 bases and V 5 bases, and 2 bases lay outside the gene matches. The CDR3 DNA reads TGTGCCAGCAGGAGGACAGGGAGCACAGATACGCAGTATTTT. This sequence encodes CASRRTGSTDTQYF.

The chain has TRBV19 and TRBJ2-2; 10 bases map to TRBD2. CDR3 length equals 15 residues. The germline gives CDR1 LNHDA, CDR2 SQIVND (reference sequence). After removal of 6 bases from V and 0 bases from J, the junction contained 1 base not matched to a gene. The CDR3 loop reads CASSGLAANTGELFF. The CDR3 coding sequence is TGTGCCAGTAGCGGACTAGCGGCGAACACCGGGGAGCTGTTTTTT.